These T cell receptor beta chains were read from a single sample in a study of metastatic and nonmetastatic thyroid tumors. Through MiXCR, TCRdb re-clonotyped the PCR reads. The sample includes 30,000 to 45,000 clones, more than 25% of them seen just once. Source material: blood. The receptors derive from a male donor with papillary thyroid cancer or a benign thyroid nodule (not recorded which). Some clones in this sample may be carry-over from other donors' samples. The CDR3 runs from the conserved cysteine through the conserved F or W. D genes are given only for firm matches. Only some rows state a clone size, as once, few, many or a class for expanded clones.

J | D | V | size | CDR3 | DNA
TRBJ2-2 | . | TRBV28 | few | CATKLLAPGELFF | TGTGCCACCAAACTCCTGGCGCCCGGGGAGCTGTTTTTT
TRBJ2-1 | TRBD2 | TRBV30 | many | CAWRVLAGVGNEQFF | TGTGCCTGGAGAGTACTAGCGGGAGTTGGCAATGAGCAGTTCTTC
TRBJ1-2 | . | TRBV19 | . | CASSKTQQVYGYTF | TGTGCCAGCAGCAAGACACAACAGGTGTATGGCTACACCTTC
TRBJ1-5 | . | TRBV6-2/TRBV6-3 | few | CASSYHDSSNQPQHF | TGTGCCAGCAGTTATCACGACAGCTCTAATCAGCCCCAGCATTTT
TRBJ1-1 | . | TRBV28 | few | CASKIQYLSEAFF | TGTGCCAGCAAAATACAGTATTTGTCTGAAGCTTTCTTT
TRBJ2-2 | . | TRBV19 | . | CASTPDYYTGELFF | TGTGCCAGTACCCCGGACTATTACACCGGGGAGCTGTTTTTT
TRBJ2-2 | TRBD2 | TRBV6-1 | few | CASRQTSGRVDTGELFF | TGTGCCAGCAGGCAAACTAGCGGGAGGGTTGACACCGGGGAGCTGTTTTTT
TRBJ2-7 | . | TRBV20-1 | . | CSARLAGGLEQYF | TGCAGTGCTAGATTAGCAGGGGGACTCGAGCAGTACTTC
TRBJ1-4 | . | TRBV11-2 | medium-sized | CASSLIGGVTNEKLFF | TGTGCCAGCAGCTTAATAGGGGGGGTTACTAATGAAAAACTGTTTTTT
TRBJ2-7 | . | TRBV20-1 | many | CSASGLSYEQYF | TGCAGTGCTAGTGGATTGAGCTACGAGCAGTACTTC
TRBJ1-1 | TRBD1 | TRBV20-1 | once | CSAPGQGIMNTEAFF | TGCAGTGCTCCCGGACAGGGGATAATGAACACTGAAGCTTTCTTT
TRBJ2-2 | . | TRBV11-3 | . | CASRPTNTGELFF | TGTGCCAGCCGGCCCACGAACACCGGGGAGCTGTTTTTT
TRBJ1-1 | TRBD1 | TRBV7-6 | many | CASSLGGGGSTEAFF | TGTGCCAGCAGCTTAGGAGGGGGCGGGAGCACTGAAGCTTTCTTT
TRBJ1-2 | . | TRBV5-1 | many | CASSLGTDYGYTF | TGCGCCAGCAGCTTGGGGACAGACTATGGCTACACCTTC
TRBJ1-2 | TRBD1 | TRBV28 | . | CASSSRDSYGYTF | TGCGCCAGCAGTTCTCGGGACAGCTATGGCTACACCTTC
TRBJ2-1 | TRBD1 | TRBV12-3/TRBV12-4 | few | CASRRGQESNEQFF | TGTGCCAGCAGGCGGGGACAGGAAAGCAATGAGCAGTTCTTC
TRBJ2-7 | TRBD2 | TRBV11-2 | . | CASSLSGAILTSGPYEQYF | TGTGCCAGCAGCTTATCTGGTGCTATTTTGACTAGCGGACCCTACGAGCAGTACTTC
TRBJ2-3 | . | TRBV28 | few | CASSSTGEDTDTQYF | TGTGCCAGCAGTTCCACAGGGGAGGACACAGATACGCAGTATTTT
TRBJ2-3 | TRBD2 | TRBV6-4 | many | CASSELAGSTDTQYF | TGTGCCAGCAGTGAGCTAGCGGGGAGCACAGATACGCAGTATTTT
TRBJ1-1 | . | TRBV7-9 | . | CASSPVMEAFF | TGTGCCAGCAGCCCCGTGATGGAAGCTTTCTTT
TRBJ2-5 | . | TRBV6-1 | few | CASSEAQNRETRYF | TGTGCCAGCAGTGAAGCACAGAACCGAGAGACCCGGTACTTC
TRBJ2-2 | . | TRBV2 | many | CASSAALGATGELFF | TGTGCCAGCAGTGCTGCCCTGGGGGCCACCGGGGAGCTGTTTTTT
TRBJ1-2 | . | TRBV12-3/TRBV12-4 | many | CASSPQGGYYGYTF | TGTGCCAGCAGTCCACAGGGTGGCTACTATGGCTACACCTTC
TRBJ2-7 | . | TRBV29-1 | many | CSVEGSGVGHEQYF | TGCAGCGTTGAAGGGTCGGGGGTGGGTCACGAGCAGTACTTC
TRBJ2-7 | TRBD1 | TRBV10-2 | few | CASRDRGFNEQYF | TGCGCCAGCCGGGACAGGGGTTTCAACGAGCAGTACTTC
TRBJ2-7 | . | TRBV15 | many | CATSRYRDTASYEQYF | TGTGCCACCAGCAGATACCGGGACACCGCCTCCTACGAGCAGTACTTC
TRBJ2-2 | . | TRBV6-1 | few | CASISGRRNTGELFF | TGTGCCAGCATCTCAGGCAGACGAAACACCGGGGAGCTGTTTTTT
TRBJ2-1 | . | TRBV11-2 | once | CASSLTTYNEQFF | TGTGCCAGCAGCTTGACAACCTACAATGAGCAGTTCTTC
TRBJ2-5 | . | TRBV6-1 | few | CASLRGEYQETQYF | TGTGCCAGCCTCAGGGGGGAGTACCAAGAGACCCAGTACTTC
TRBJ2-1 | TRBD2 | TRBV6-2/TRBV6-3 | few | CASKVSGMNEQFF | TGTGCCAGCAAGGTTAGCGGGATGAATGAGCAGTTCTTC
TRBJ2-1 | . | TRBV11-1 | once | CASTHPGDGSYNEQFF | TGTGCCAGCACCCACCCCGGGGATGGGTCCTACAATGAGCAGTTCTTC
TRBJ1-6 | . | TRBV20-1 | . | CSARAPDLGSPLHF | TGCAGTGCTAGAGCACCAGACTTGGGTTCACCCCTCCACTTT
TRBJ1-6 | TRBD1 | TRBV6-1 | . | CASSEGTENSPLHF | TGTGCCAGCAGTGAGGGGACAGAGAATTCACCCCTCCACTTT
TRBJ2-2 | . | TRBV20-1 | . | CSARDLRDTGELFF | TGCAGTGCTAGAGATCTGAGGGACACCGGGGAGCTGTTTTTT
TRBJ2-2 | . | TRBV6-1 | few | CASSSPHLLLGGELFF | TGTGCCAGCAGTTCACCACACCTACTCCTTGGGGGGGAGCTGTTTTTT
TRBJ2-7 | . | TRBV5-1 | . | CASSSLGGMVKTEQYF | TGCGCCAGCAGCTCTTTAGGAGGGATGGTAAAGACCGAGCAGTACTTC
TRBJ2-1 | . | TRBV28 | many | CASRVQGISHNEQFF | TGTGCCAGCAGGGTACAGGGAATTAGTCACAATGAGCAGTTCTTC
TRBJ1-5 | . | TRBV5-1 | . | CASKKEGANQPQHF | TGCGCCAGCAAAAAGGAGGGCGCGAATCAGCCCCAGCATTTT
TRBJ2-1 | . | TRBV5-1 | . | CASSLSQNEQFF | TGCGCCAGCAGCTTGTCTCAGAATGAGCAGTTCTTC
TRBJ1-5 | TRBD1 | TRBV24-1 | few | CATSDLSGTEVGQPQHF | TGTGCCACCAGTGATTTGTCCGGGACAGAAGTAGGTCAGCCCCAGCATTTT
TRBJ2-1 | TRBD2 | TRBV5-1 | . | CASSYSGSRNNEQFF | TGCGCCAGCAGCTATAGCGGGAGTAGGAACAATGAGCAGTTCTTC
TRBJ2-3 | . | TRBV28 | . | CASSLEGAYSSTDTQYF | TGTGCCAGCAGTTTAGAGGGAGCCTACTCTAGCACAGATACGCAGTATTTT
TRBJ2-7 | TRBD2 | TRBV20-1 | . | CSARDGGLVTTYEQYF | TGCAGTGCTAGAGATGGGGGACTAGTGACTACCTACGAGCAGTACTTC
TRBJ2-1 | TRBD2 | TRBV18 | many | CASSPRTSGTNNEQFF | TGTGCCAGCTCACCCCGTACTAGCGGGACAAACAATGAGCAGTTCTTC
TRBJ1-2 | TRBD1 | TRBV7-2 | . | CASSSSGGREYGYTF | TGTGCCAGCAGCTCCTCAGGGGGCCGAGAATATGGATACACCTTC
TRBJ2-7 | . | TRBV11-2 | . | CASSYRDWRSIYVESEQYF | TGTGCCAGCAGCTATAGGGACTGGCGGAGTATTTACGTGGAATCCGAGCAGTACTTC
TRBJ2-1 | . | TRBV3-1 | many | CASSQGTEQFF | TGTGCCAGCAGCCAAGGGACTGAGCAGTTCTTC
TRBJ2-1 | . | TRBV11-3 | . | CASSLRLSNEQFF | TGTGCCAGCAGCCTCAGACTGAGCAATGAGCAGTTCTTC
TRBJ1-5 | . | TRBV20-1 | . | CSARVRGIGSNQPQHF | TGCAGTGCTAGAGTACGAGGGATCGGTAGCAATCAGCCCCAGCATTTT
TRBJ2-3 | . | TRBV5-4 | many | CASSFPGSSTQYF | TGTGCCAGCAGCTTCCCCGGCTCATCTACGCAGTATTTT
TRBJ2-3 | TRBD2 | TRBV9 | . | CASSVGVTGGLAGTDTQYF | TGTGCCAGCAGCGTAGGTGTCACAGGGGGACTAGCGGGCACAGATACGCAGTATTTT
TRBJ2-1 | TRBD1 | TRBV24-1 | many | CATSDRDRAADEQFF | TGTGCCACCAGTGATAGGGACAGGGCAGCTGATGAGCAGTTCTTC
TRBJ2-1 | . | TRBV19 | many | CASSIIGSYNEQFF | TGTGCCAGTAGTATAATCGGCTCCTACAATGAGCAGTTCTTC
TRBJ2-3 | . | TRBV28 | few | CASSLPSAITDTQYF | TGTGCCAGCAGTTTACCTAGCGCGATCACAGATACGCAGTATTTT
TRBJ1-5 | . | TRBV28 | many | CASGRDTQFDQPQHF | TGTGCCAGCGGACGGGACACCCAGTTTGATCAGCCCCAGCATTTT